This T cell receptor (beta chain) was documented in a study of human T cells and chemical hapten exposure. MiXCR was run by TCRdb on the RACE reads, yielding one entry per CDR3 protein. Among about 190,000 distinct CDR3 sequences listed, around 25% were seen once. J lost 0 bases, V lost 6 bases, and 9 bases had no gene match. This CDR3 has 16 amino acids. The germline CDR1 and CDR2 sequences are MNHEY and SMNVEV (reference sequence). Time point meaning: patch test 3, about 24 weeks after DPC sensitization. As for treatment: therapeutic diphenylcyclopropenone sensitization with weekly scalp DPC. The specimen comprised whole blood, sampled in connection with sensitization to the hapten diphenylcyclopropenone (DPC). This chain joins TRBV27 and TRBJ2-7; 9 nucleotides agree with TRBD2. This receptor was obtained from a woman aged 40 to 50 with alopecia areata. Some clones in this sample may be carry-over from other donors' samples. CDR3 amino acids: CASRPLAGISSYEQYF. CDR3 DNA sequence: TGTGCCAGCAGACCACTAGCGGGCATTAGCTCCTACGAGCAGTACTTC.